These 2 T cell receptor beta chains originate from one sample sequenced in a study of blood T cell repertoires in COVID-19. Produced via immunoSEQ multiplex PCR; TCRdb's table is partial and in-frame only. The table records 68,000 or so clones, 86% of them present only once. Sequencing was done on a sample of peripheral blood. The receptor source for this set is a man aged 25-45 years with acute or convalescent COVID-19.

The chain carries TRBV19 and TRBJ2-3; D may be TRBD1 (7 bases). Deletions cut 8 bases from V and 0 bases from J, with 15 bases between. This CDR3 spans 15 amino acids. CDR1 LNHDA and CDR2 SQIVND come from the germline V gene (reference sequence). The CDR3 coding sequence is TGTGCCAGTTCCCAGGGGGGCCCTAGCACAGATACGCAGTATTTT. Translation: CASSQGGPSTDTQYF.

The chain combines TRBV14 with TRBJ1-2, with no clear D. The V end was cut by 2 bases, the J end by 4 bases, with 8 bases between. CDR3 length: 13 residues. Germline assignment: CDR1 SGHDN and CDR2 FVKESK. CDR3 in DNA: TGTGCCAGCAGCCAATCACGGTTCTATGGCTACACCTTC. Encoded protein: CASSQSRFYGYTF.